Described below is a single T cell receptor beta chain sequence and its context. The source of the sample is a study of shared T cell receptors in the human thymus. This CDR3 is 15 amino acids long. With 4 bases removed from V and 8 bases from J, the gap between germline ends came to 18 bases. Some clones are missing from TCRdb's copy, which holds only in-frame ones; the method was immunoSEQ multiplex PCR. The data contain 500,000 to 550,000 clones, approximately 78% of them singletons. These records were also assigned to another study, of human thymus T cells. That paper notes: Each of the donors was a healthy Finnish infant who was undergoing open corrective cardiac surgery for congenital heart defects.

The chain employs TRBV23-1 and TRBJ2-1; tentative D call: TRBD1 (6 bases). TRBV23-1 qualifies as an ORF whose function is uncertain. The sequence derives from a boy under two years old with a congenital heart defect. The sample consisted of thymocytes. CDR3 residues: CASSRPQTGWDEQFF. The CDR3 coding sequence is TGCGCCAGCAGTCGTCCCCAGACAGGTTGGGATGAGCAGTTCTTC.